Included here is one TCR beta chain sequence, with context. CDR1 is MGHRA and CDR2 is YSYEKL in the germline V gene. The V and J ends lost 2 bases and 6 bases respectively, with 17 bases between them. This CDR3 comprises 16 residues. This entry belongs to a study of T cell responses to AZD1222 COVID-19 vaccine. The data were produced by immunoSEQ multiplex PCR, yet TCRdb's version contains in-frame clones alone and is incomplete. The table lists 77,000 or so clones, roughly 91% of them singletons. This receptor was identified in an adult who received the AZD1222 COVID-19 vaccine. The rearrangement uses TRBV4-1 and TRBJ1-5, with D uncertain. Sequenced here: peripheral blood, sampled 28 days after the second AZD1222 dose. CDR3 nucleotides: TGCGCCAGCAGCCAACAATATTCGCGGGGTCCTCAGCCCCAGCATTTT. As protein: CASSQQYSRGPQPQHF.